The clone carrying this TCR beta chain was counted only a few times. Its specificity is unknown. This record belongs to a study of response to subunit inactivated influenza vaccine. TCRdb independently ran MiXCR on the RT-PCR reads; one entry per CDR3 protein. The table lists around 150,000 distinct CDR3 sequences, approximately 10% of them singletons, with approximately 13% in the top ten. CDR1 is SGHTA, CDR2 FQGNSA, per germline. The V segment lost 9 bases and the J segment 6 bases; nucleotides outside the gene matches: 10. The CDR3 covers 13 residues. Regarding the study as a whole: After each seasonal influenza vaccination, few new T cells are recruited, the authors suggested.

V is TRBV7-2 and J is TRBJ2-7; 8 nucleotides agree with TRBD2. Material: non-naive T cells sorted from PBMCs, obtained about 6 weeks after vaccination. The sequence derives from a man aged 50-59 years who received an inactivated influenza vaccine. Written as DNA, the CDR3 is TGTGCCAGTTCCTCCCGGCGGGGGGCCGAGCAGTACTTC. Encoded protein: CASSSRRGAEQYF.